The 4 T cell receptor beta chains in this list originate from one sample, sequenced in a study of Ad26.COV2.S vaccination and SARS-CoV-2 variants. The treatment here: approximately 18 received Ad26.COV2.S at low or high dose, single or two shots; 5 received placebo; per-sample allocation not given. Sampling took place 63 days after the first vaccine or placebo injection. TCRdb's table, derived via immunoSEQ multiplex PCR, lists solely in-frame clones and lacks some. In the table there are fewer than 900,000 clones, around 92% of which are singletons. This sample comprised peripheral blood, obtained in a trial of Ad26.COV2.S vaccine versus placebo. The receptors stem from a person between 18 and 59 years old who received the Ad26.COV2.S COVID-19 vaccine or a placebo.

In this sample, this clone turned up once. The rearrangement links TRBV6-5 to TRBJ2-7; TRBD2 aligns across 12 bases. The J segment lost 5 bases and the V segment lost 5 bases, leaving 7 bases of the junction unmatched. Germline values: CDR1 MNHEY, CDR2 SVGAGI. The CDR3 runs 15 residues. The DNA of the CDR3 is TGTGCCAGCAGTCCTTCTAGCGGGGGGGCGGACGAGCAGTACTTC. Its protein is CASSPSSGGADEQYF.

The chain is built from TRBV6-5 and TRBJ2-7, with unresolved D. CDR1 and CDR2 (germline): MNHEY, SVGAGI. V dropped 0 bases and J dropped 2 bases, with 11 bases sitting between them. The length of the CDR3 is 15 residues. The CDR3 protein is CASSYSGRATYEQYF. CDR3 nucleotide sequence: TGTGCCAGCAGTTACTCAGGCAGAGCCACCTACGAGCAGTACTTC.

This clone showed up just a few times. The chain joins TRBV2 to TRBJ1-6; maybe TRBD1 (6 bases). Germline CDR1 SNHLY, CDR2 FYNNEI. The germline V and J ends were trimmed by 6 bases and 3 bases, with 12 bases remaining between them. The CDR3 runs to 15 residues. CDR3 in DNA: TGTGCCAGCAGCCTTGCAGGGGTCTATAATTCACCCCTCCACTTT. As protein: CASSLAGVYNSPLHF.

This chain connects TRBV7-2 to TRBJ2-1, with TRBD2 identical over 13 bases. The V and J ends lost 4 bases and 9 bases, in that order; junction bases with no gene match: 3. This CDR3 has 14 residues. CDR1 and CDR2 from the germline V gene are SGHTA and FQGNSA. CDR3: CASSWTSGGREQFF. CDR3 DNA sequence: TGTGCCAGCAGCTGGACTAGCGGGGGCCGTGAGCAGTTCTTC.